This T cell receptor (beta chain) was documented in a study of T-cell memory formation after mild COVID-19. Study-wide context: Largely donor-specific TCR clusters were found.

TCRdb ran MiXCR on the 5' RACE reads and lists one entry per CDR3 protein. The sample holds a few hundred thousand distinct CDR3 sequences, around 21% seen once. The CDR3 contains 14 residues. V was clipped by 5 bases and J by 6 bases; unmatched bases: 8. CDR1 SEHNR and CDR2 FQNEAQ come from the germline V gene (reference sequence). The sample taken for sequencing was PBMCs or a T cell subset sorted from them (not recorded which). This TCR was recovered from an adult woman who had mild COVID-19 (a few samples of this study predate the infection). Cell type and time point are not known. The V gene is TRBV7-9, the J gene TRBJ1-1, with 8 bases aligning to TRBD1. The CDR3 sequence is CASSLRTGWAEAFF. For the CDR3, the DNA is TGTGCCAGCAGCCTGAGGACAGGGTGGGCTGAAGCTTTCTTT.